This T cell receptor beta chain was documented in a study of cytomegalovirus exposure and HLA in healthy donors. General study findings and limits: Accurate predictions that matched the HLA-A and HLA-B alleles of most subjects were reportedly made from TCR beta sequences. A link between a missense DCLRE1C variant and TCR beta V- and J-gene trimming emerged from a later analysis. When a later analysis compared HLA-associated TCR beta chains with equally common others, the HLA-associated chains turned out to be more clonally expanded and to have lower generation probabilities.

As concerns this clone: Antigen unknown.

The primer mix had 60 Vbeta and 13 Jbeta primers. Study processing details: Per a later analysis, the number of unique TCR beta chains was 75 million to 90 million, of which 9 million to 14 million were shared. Sequencing used immunoSEQ multiplex PCR; TCRdb keeps in-frame clones, though not all of them. V, J and clone size reflect that table, while D and trimming were determined from the DNA. The table records about 110,000 clones, approximately 79% of them present only once. This TCR came from a man aged 25 to 45 in good health and CMV-seropositive. The sequencing sample was made of PBMCs.

CDR3 DNA sequence: TGTGCCAGCAGCAAACAGTCCCCGCTGAGGGCCAAAAACATTCAGTACTTC. Protein: CASSKQSPLRAKNIQYF. The genes are TRBV21-1 and TRBJ2-4; TRBD2, the table's D call, was not compared with the DNA. TRBV21-1 is described as a pseudogene. This CDR3 has 17 residues.